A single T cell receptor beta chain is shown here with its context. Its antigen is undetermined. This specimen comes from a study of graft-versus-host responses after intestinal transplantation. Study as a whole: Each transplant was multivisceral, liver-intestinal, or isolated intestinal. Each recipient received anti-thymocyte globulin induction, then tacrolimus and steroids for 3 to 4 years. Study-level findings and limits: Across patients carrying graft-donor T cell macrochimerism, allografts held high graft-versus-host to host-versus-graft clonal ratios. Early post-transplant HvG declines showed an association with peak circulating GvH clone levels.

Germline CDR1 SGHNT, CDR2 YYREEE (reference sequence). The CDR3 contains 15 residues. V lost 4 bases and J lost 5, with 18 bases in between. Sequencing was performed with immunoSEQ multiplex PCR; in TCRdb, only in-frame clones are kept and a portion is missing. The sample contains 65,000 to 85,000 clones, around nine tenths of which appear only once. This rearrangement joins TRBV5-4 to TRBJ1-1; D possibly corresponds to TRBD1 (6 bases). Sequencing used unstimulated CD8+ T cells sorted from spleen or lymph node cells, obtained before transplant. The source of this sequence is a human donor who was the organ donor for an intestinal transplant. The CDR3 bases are TGTGCCAGCAGCCCGGTTGGGGGGCGGACTACTGAAGCTTTCTTT. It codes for CASSPVGGRTTEAFF.